These T cell receptor beta chains were read from a single sample in a study of T cells in localized non-small cell lung cancer. Libraries were prepared by immunoSEQ multiplex PCR; TCRdb keeps only in-frame clonotypes and omits some of them. The sample lists about 54,000 clones; approximately 82% were seen once. The source was peripheral blood, collected before any cancer treatment. The receptors were sampled from an older female donor with stage II squamous cell lung carcinoma. The CDR3 runs from the conserved cysteine through the conserved F or W. D genes are given only for firm matches. Only some rows state a clone size, as once, few, many or a class for expanded clones.

CDR3 DNA	CDR3 protein	V gene	J gene	clone size	D gene
TGCGCCAGCTCGGGACAGGGGGCCCTTTTAGCCGGGGAGCTGTTTTTT	CASSGQGALLAGELFF	TRBV5-1	TRBJ2-2	NA	TRBD1
TGTGCCAGTAGTAGTCCAGGGTCTGGGGCCAACGTCCTGACTTTC	CASSSPGSGANVLTF	TRBV19	TRBJ2-6	NA	NA
TGTGCCAGCGCCCACAGGGCCATGAACACTGAAGCTTTCTTT	CASAHRAMNTEAFF	TRBV6-5	TRBJ1-1	NA	NA
TGTGCCAGCTCACCTCGAACCGGGCGAACACCCCTCCACTTT	CASSPRTGRTPLHF	TRBV18	TRBJ1-6	NA	NA
TGTGCCAGCAGTGAAGGATGGCGGGGACTATACAATGAGCAGTTCTTC	CASSEGWRGLYNEQFF	TRBV6-1	TRBJ2-1	NA	TRBD2
TGCGCCAGCAGGCCCGGGACAGGGCAGGCTGAAGCTTTCTTT	CASRPGTGQAEAFF	TRBV5-1	TRBJ1-1	NA	TRBD1
TGTGCCAGTAGTACCCTAGCGGGGAACTCCTACAATGAGCAGTTCTTC	CASSTLAGNSYNEQFF	TRBV19	TRBJ2-1	NA	TRBD2
TGTGCCAGCAGATTAACAGAGAACTATGGCTACACCTTC	CASRLTENYGYTF	TRBV6-1	TRBJ1-2	NA	NA
TGTGCCAGCAGTTTATCTACCGGCACAGATACGCAGTATTTT	CASSLSTGTDTQYF	TRBV27	TRBJ2-3	NA	NA
TGTGCCTGGAGTGTCGGACGGCGCGGGGACGAGCAGTACTTC	CAWSVGRRGDEQYF	TRBV30	TRBJ2-7	NA	NA
TGTGCCAGCAGCGCCCTGGGCGCAGATACGCAGTATTTT	CASSALGADTQYF	TRBV9	TRBJ2-3	NA	NA
TGTGCCAGCAGCCGGGGGACAGGGGGAAGTTATGGCTACACCTTC	CASSRGTGGSYGYTF	TRBV9	TRBJ1-2	NA	TRBD1
TGTGCCAGCAGACAGGTCGGGGCCGGGGAGCTGTTTTTT	CASRQVGAGELFF	TRBV6-1	TRBJ2-2	NA	NA
TGTGCCAGTAGTATCGGGGAATCGGGGAGCTCTGGAAACACCATATATTTT	CASSIGESGSSGNTIYF	TRBV19	TRBJ1-3	NA	NA
TGTGCCAGCAGCAAACAGGGATTCTCCTACAATGAGCAGTTCTTC	CASSKQGFSYNEQFF	TRBV7-2	TRBJ2-1	NA	NA
TGTGCCAGTAGTAAGGCGAGAAAATTCTACGAGCAGTACTTC	CASSKARKFYEQYF	TRBV19	TRBJ2-7	NA	NA
TGTGCCAGCAGCTTGGATGGGTCGGCCCTCGGCTACACCTTC	CASSLDGSALGYTF	TRBV5-4	TRBJ1-2	NA	NA
TGTGCCAGCAGCTTATACGGTAGCTCTGGAAACACCATATATTTT	CASSLYGSSGNTIYF	TRBV7-2	TRBJ1-3	NA	NA
TGCGCCAGCAGCTTTCAGCGGGGAACCCAAGAGACCCAGTACTTC	CASSFQRGTQETQYF	TRBV5-1	TRBJ2-5	NA	TRBD2
TGCGCCAGCAGCCCCGGAACAGCCGGGGCCAACGTCCTGACTTTC	CASSPGTAGANVLTF	TRBV5-1	TRBJ2-6	NA	NA
TGTGCCAGCAGCGCCGGACAGCGGCCCAATCAGCCCCAGCATTTT	CASSAGQRPNQPQHF	TRBV9	TRBJ1-5	NA	NA
TGTGCCAGCTCACCGGTGGCGATAGCGGGGGCGTCCTACGAGCAGTACTTC	CASSPVAIAGASYEQYF	TRBV18	TRBJ2-7	NA	TRBD2
TGCGCCAGCAGCTTGGGGGGACCAAGGACTGAAGCTTTCTTT	CASSLGGPRTEAFF	TRBV5-1	TRBJ1-1	NA	NA
TGTGCCAGCAGCTCAACCGGGACAGGGATCTCACCCCTCCACTTT	CASSSTGTGISPLHF	TRBV5-6	TRBJ1-6	NA	TRBD1
TGTGCCAGCAGTGAAGCTGGAGGGTCCAATCAGCCCCAGCATTTT	CASSEAGGSNQPQHF	TRBV6-1	TRBJ1-5	NA	NA
TGTGCCAGCAGTCGCTCAGCCAGCAATCAGCCCCAGCATTTT	CASSRSASNQPQHF	TRBV27	TRBJ1-5	NA	NA
TGTGCCACCAGGGACCGGTTCGGGGTGAACACTGAAGCTTTCTTT	CATRDRFGVNTEAFF	TRBV15	TRBJ1-1	once	NA
TGCGCCAGCAGCTTGGGAGGGCGGGGGAGTACAGATACGCAGTATTTT	CASSLGGRGSTDTQYF	TRBV5-1	TRBJ2-3	NA	TRBD2
TGTGCCTGGAGTGTAGGGGTTAAAAACATTCAGTACTTC	CAWSVGVKNIQYF	TRBV30	TRBJ2-4	NA	NA
TGTGCCAGCAGCTTGGACCGGGCCCCTTTGAGAACTGAAGCTTTCTTT	CASSLDRAPLRTEAFF	TRBV7-9	TRBJ1-1	NA	NA
TGTGCCAGCAGCACAGGGACAGGGGTACCCTATGGCTACACCTTC	CASSTGTGVPYGYTF	TRBV7-9	TRBJ1-2	NA	TRBD1
TGCAGTGCCCGGTCAGGGGTCGAGCAGTACTTC	CSARSGVEQYF	TRBV20-1	TRBJ2-7	few	NA
TGCAGCGCAATAATGGGGGCTAGCTATGGCTACACCTTC	CSAIMGASYGYTF	TRBV29-1	TRBJ1-2	NA	NA
TGTGCCAGCAGTGAATCGGATAGCGGGGGGGCCGGTTACGAGCAGTACTTC	CASSESDSGGAGYEQYF	TRBV6-1	TRBJ2-7	NA	TRBD2
TGTGCCAGCTCACCGGAGAGGGACTATGGCTACACCTTC	CASSPERDYGYTF	TRBV18	TRBJ1-2	once	NA
TGTGCCAGCAGCATTGCGGGCGGGGGCAATGAGCAGTTCTTC	CASSIAGGGNEQFF	TRBV11-3	TRBJ2-1	NA	TRBD2
TGTGCCAGCAGCCTCGGGGCCCTGCGAGCCTACAATGAGCAGTTCTTC	CASSLGALRAYNEQFF	TRBV7-9	TRBJ2-1	NA	NA
TGTGCCAGCAGCTACCTGGCCCCAGAGACCCAGTACTTC	CASSYLAPETQYF	TRBV7-9	TRBJ2-5	NA	NA
TGTGCCAGCAGCCGCCCCCGGGGGGCAACTAATGAAAAACTGTTTTTT	CASSRPRGATNEKLFF	TRBV4-2	TRBJ1-4	NA	NA
TGTGCCAGCAGGGACAGAAAACCTAACTATGGCTACACCTTC	CASRDRKPNYGYTF	TRBV27	TRBJ1-2	NA	NA
TGTGCCAGCAGCTCGACAGGGAGAAGTGGCTACACCTTC	CASSSTGRSGYTF	TRBV7-2	TRBJ1-2	NA	TRBD1
TGCGCCAGCAGCCCCGGGACAGGCCGATGGCCTGGCTACACCTTC	CASSPGTGRWPGYTF	TRBV5-1	TRBJ1-2	NA	TRBD1
TGTGCCAGCAGTGAGCTCCGGGAGGACTACGAGCAGTACTTC	CASSELREDYEQYF	TRBV25-1	TRBJ2-7	NA	TRBD2
TGTGCCTGGAGATCGGGTAGCGGGGGAGAGACCCAGTACTTC	CAWRSGSGGETQYF	TRBV30	TRBJ2-5	NA	TRBD2
TGTGCCACCCGGCTCGGGACAGGGAATCAGCCCCAGCATTTT	CATRLGTGNQPQHF	TRBV10-3	TRBJ1-5	NA	TRBD1
TGTGCCAGCAGCGAGGGCTCGGGAGAGACCCAGTACTTC	CASSEGSGETQYF	TRBV11-2	TRBJ2-5	NA	NA
TGTGCCAGCAGACTCGGTATTAGCGGGGAGTCGCCTAGCTTCTTC	CASRLGISGESPSFF	TRBV2	TRBJ2-1	NA	TRBD2
TGTGCCAGCAGTGAACAGCTGTACAATGAGCAGTTCTTC	CASSEQLYNEQFF	TRBV6-1	TRBJ2-1	NA	NA
TGCAGTGCTAGAGAAGGAGCTGAAGCTTTCTTT	CSAREGAEAFF	TRBV20-1	TRBJ1-1	once	NA
TGTGCCAGCAGCTTGTGGGGACAGGGGAACACCGGGGAGCTGTTTTTT	CASSLWGQGNTGELFF	TRBV5-8	TRBJ2-2	once	TRBD1
TGCGCCAGCAGCCAACGAGACAGGGCGTCCGGCTACACCTTC	CASSQRDRASGYTF	TRBV4-3	TRBJ1-2	NA	TRBD1
TGTGCCAGCATCCGAGGGGGAAGCACAGATACGCAGTATTTT	CASIRGGSTDTQYF	TRBV11-2	TRBJ2-3	NA	NA
TGTGCCAGTAGTCTGGCGGGGGGGCTGAATGAGCAGTTCTTC	CASSLAGGLNEQFF	TRBV19	TRBJ2-1	once	TRBD2
TGTGCCAGCGTTCTGCAGGGTCACACTGAAGCTTTCTTT	CASVLQGHTEAFF	TRBV27	TRBJ1-1	NA	NA
TGTGCCAGCAGCCAGCGACAGGGGGACACTGAAGCTTTCTTT	CASSQRQGDTEAFF	TRBV5-4	TRBJ1-1	NA	TRBD1
TGCGCCAGCAGCACCGCCGGGACAGGGAACACTGAAGCTTTCTTT	CASSTAGTGNTEAFF	TRBV5-1	TRBJ1-1	NA	TRBD1
TGTGCCAGTAGTATTGGCGGCAGGGCGGGTAATGAGCAGTTCTTC	CASSIGGRAGNEQFF	TRBV19	TRBJ2-1	NA	NA
TGTGCCAGCAGTGATATTATTGGCGGGCGGAGGGGTCATGGCTACACCTTC	CASSDIIGGRRGHGYTF	TRBV6-1	TRBJ1-2	NA	NA
TGCGCCAGCAGCTTGGGCGGGGGGTCGGACACTGAAGCTTTCTTT	CASSLGGGSDTEAFF	TRBV5-1	TRBJ1-1	NA	NA